This entry lists 10 T cell receptor beta chains sequenced from one sample in a study of OX40 agonist ivuxolimab in advanced cancers. Profiling relied on immunoSEQ multiplex PCR, and the TCRdb table lists in-frame clones only, not all of them. The table has tens of thousands of clones, about 77% seen once; the top ten hold approximately 20%. The sequences come from CD4+ or CD8+ T cells sorted from blood, collected in a trial of the OX40 agonist ivuxolimab. These receptors were obtained from an adult with an advanced solid tumor such as melanoma, head and neck, liver or kidney cancer.

This chain links TRBV6-6 with TRBJ2-2; weak D call: TRBD1 (5 bases). From germline, CDR1 is MNHNY and CDR2 SVGAGI (reference sequence). There are 16 residues in the CDR3. V was trimmed by 6 bases and J by 2 bases, leaving 16 bases between them. The CDR3, as DNA: TGTGCCAGCAGCGATCTAGGGGCCCCAAACACCGGGGAGCTGTTTTTT. Amino acid sequence: CASSDLGAPNTGELFF.

This chain uses TRBV19 with TRBJ2-3; D call uncertain. With 4 bases removed from V and 0 bases from J, the gap between germline ends came to 5 bases. CDR1 is LNHDA, CDR2 SQIVND, per germline (reference sequence). The CDR3 loop spans 13 amino acids. The DNA for the CDR3 is TGTGCCAGTAGTACGATTAGCACAGATACGCAGTATTTT. Translating gives CASSTISTDTQYF. The whole variable domain, remainder taken from reference TRBV19 and TRBJ2-3, is DGGITQSPKYLFRKEGQNVTLSCEQNLNHDAMYWYRQDPGQGLRLIYYSQIVNDFQKGDIAEGYSVSREKKESFPLTVTSAQKNPTAFYLCASSTISTDTQYFGPGTRLTVL.

The gene calls are TRBV5-1 and TRBJ2-7; 8 nucleotides align to TRBD1. V lost 1 base, J lost 3 bases, and 3 bases stayed unmatched. Germline loops: CDR1 SGHRS, CDR2 YFSETQ. The CDR3 is 14 amino acids. The CDR3 nucleotides are TGCGCCAGCAGCTTGAGGACAGGGTACTACGAGCAGTACTTC. It yields the protein CASSLRTGYYEQYF. Drawing the rest from reference TRBV5-1 and TRBJ2-7, the complete variable domain is KAGVTQTPRYLIKTRGQQVTLSCSPISGHRSVSWYQQTPGQGLQFLFEYFSETQRNKGNFPGRFSGRQFSNSRSEMNVSTLELGDSALYLCASSLRTGYYEQYFGPGTRLTVT.

V gene TRBV7-9 combines with J gene TRBJ2-5, with 7 bases fitting TRBD2. The germline V gene encodes CDR1 SEHNR and CDR2 FQNEAQ (reference sequence). The V segment lost 4 bases and the J segment 3 bases; nucleotides outside the gene matches: 8. The CDR3 consists of 15 residues. CDR3 loop: CASSSPPSGEETQYF. The CDR3 region has the DNA TGTGCCAGCAGCTCCCCCCCTAGCGGTGAAGAGACCCAGTACTTC.

This sequence joins TRBV5-6 and TRBJ2-7; perhaps TRBD1 as D (5 bases). Trimming stripped 4 bases from V and 3 bases from J, with 11 bases between. From germline, CDR1 is SGHDT and CDR2 YYEEEE. This CDR3 region has 13 residues. CDR3 amino acids: CASSQGPYYEQYF. CDR3 nucleotides: TGTGCCAGCAGCCAGGGTCCTTACTACGAGCAGTACTTC.

This clone was detected only a few times. The V gene is TRBV9, the J gene TRBJ2-5; D call uncertain. The CDR3 runs 15 residues. Germline assignment: CDR1 SGDLS and CDR2 YYNGEE. Trimming cost V 0 bases and J 1 base, with 10 bases left between them. The CDR3, as DNA: TGTGCCAGCAGCGTAGCTGGAGACTTCCAAGAGACCCAGTACTTC. It is translated as CASSVAGDFQETQYF. The whole variable domain, remainder taken from reference TRBV9 and TRBJ2-5, is DSGVTQTPKHLITATGQRVTLRCSPRSGDLSVYWYQQSLDQGLQFLIQYYNGEERAKGNILERFSAQQFPDLHSELNLSSLELGDSALYFCASSVAGDFQETQYFGPGTRLLVL.

The J gene is TRBJ2-5, the V gene TRBV6-1; the D gene is possibly TRBD2 (6 bases). The CDR3 length is 15 residues. CDR1 and CDR2 from the germline V gene are MNHNS and SASEGT. Trimming took off 1 base at V and 5 bases at J, with 14 bases between the two ends. The CDR3 region is CASSEEVSGVETQYF. As DNA, the CDR3 is TGTGCCAGCAGTGAAGAGGTATCGGGGGTGGAGACCCAGTACTTC.

This clone was counted once. The CDR3, as DNA: TGTGCCAGCAGCGAGGGACAGGGATCTAACTATGGCTACACCTTC. Translating it yields CASSEGQGSNYGYTF. The genes are TRBV5-4 and TRBJ1-2; 9 positions agree with TRBD1. Germline CDR1 SGHNT, CDR2 YYREEE (reference sequence). The junction had 4 bases not matched to a gene; V was cut back by 4 bases and J by 0 bases. CDR3 length: 15 residues.

The chain is built from TRBV4-2 and TRBJ2-3; D is unresolved. Trimming removed 0 bases from V and 2 bases from J, with 9 bases in between. The CDR3 extends over 15 amino acids. CDR1 and CDR2 from the germline V gene are LGHNA and YNFKEQ. The CDR3 loop is CASSQDFEDTDTQYF. The DNA of the CDR3 is TGTGCCAGCAGCCAAGACTTCGAGGACACAGATACGCAGTATTTT.

J is TRBJ2-1 and V is TRBV27, with 9 nucleotides matching TRBD2. Germline lookup yields CDR1 MNHEY and CDR2 SMNVEV (reference sequence). V lost 2 bases and J lost 2; bases outside the gene matches: 1. The CDR3 has 15 residues. Here the CDR3 reads CASSLAGGTYNEQFF. The CDR3, as DNA: TGTGCCAGCAGTTTAGCGGGGGGGACCTACAATGAGCAGTTCTTC.